This passage covers 3 T cell receptor beta chains from one sample sequenced in a study of control samples from healthy donors and cancer patients. The table came from immunoSEQ multiplex PCR; TCRdb's copy has only in-frame clones and leaves some out. Found here are roughly 43,000 clones, more than 75% of them singletons; the top ten hold roughly 10%. The sample comprised PBMCs. The receptors were sampled from a woman aged 55-69 years with lung cancer.

This chain links TRBV7-2 with TRBJ2-7; a possible D gene is TRBD2 (5 bases). V was clipped by 3 bases and J by 1 base, with 13 bases between them. Per germline, CDR1 SGHTA and CDR2 FQGNSA. The CDR3 runs 15 residues. The CDR3 DNA sequence: TGTGCCAGCAGCTTGAGTTTCTCGGGGTCCTACGAGCAGTACTTC. This codes for CASSLSFSGSYEQYF.

The genes are TRBV24-1 and TRBJ2-3, with a weak D call TRBD2 (7 bases). Deletions cut 4 bases from V and 5 bases from J, with 24 bases between. Germline V gene sequence: CDR1 KGHDR, CDR2 SFDVKD. The CDR3 extends over 18 amino acids. CDR3 nucleotides: TGTGCCACCAGTGACCGGGACTTAGTAAGAGGGGGGGAAGATACGCAGTATTTT. Amino acid sequence: CATSDRDLVRGGEDTQYF.

The chain joins TRBV19 to TRBJ1-1; D is ambiguous. The V gene lost 3 bases and the J gene lost 7 bases, with 6 bases spanning the gap. Looked up from germline, CDR1 is LNHDA and CDR2 is SQIVND (reference sequence). This CDR3 comprises 11 residues. The CDR3 loop reads CASSMTGEAFF. The CDR3 coding sequence is TGTGCCAGTAGTATGACCGGTGAAGCTTTCTTT.